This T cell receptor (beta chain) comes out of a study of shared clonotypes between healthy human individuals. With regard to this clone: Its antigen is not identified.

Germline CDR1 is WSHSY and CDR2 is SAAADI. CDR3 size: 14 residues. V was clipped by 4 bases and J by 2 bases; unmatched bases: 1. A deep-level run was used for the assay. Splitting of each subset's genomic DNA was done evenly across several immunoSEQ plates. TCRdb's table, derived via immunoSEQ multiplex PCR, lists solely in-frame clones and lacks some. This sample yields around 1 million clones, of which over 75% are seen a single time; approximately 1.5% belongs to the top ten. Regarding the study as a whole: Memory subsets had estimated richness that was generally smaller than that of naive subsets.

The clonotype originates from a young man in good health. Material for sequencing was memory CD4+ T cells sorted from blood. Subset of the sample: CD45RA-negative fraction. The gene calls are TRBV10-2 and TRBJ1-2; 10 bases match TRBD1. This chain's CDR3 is CASSGGQGNYGYTF. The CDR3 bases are TGCGCCAGCAGTGGGGGACAGGGGAACTATGGCTACACCTTC.